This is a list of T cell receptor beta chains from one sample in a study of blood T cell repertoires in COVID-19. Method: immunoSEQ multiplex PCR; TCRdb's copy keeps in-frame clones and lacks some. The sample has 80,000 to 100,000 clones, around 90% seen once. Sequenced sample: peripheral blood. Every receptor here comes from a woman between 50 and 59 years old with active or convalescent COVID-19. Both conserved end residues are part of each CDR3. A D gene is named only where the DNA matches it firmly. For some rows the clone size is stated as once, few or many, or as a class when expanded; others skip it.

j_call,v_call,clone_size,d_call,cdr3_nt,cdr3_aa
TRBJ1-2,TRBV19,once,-,TGTGCCAGTAGTATTGGTCTCCGAGACAGAAGTCGATATGGCTACACCTTC,CASSIGLRDRSRYGYTF
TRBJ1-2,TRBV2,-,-,TGTGCCAGCAGTGAAAACCCTTACAGGGACTATGGCTACACCTTC,CASSENPYRDYGYTF
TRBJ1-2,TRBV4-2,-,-,TGTGCCAGCAGCCAAGAAACCAGGTTGGCTGGTGGCTACACCTTC,CASSQETRLAGGYTF
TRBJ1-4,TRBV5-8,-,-,TGTGCCAGCAGTACACAGGGTCGTCCTAATGAAAAACTGTTTTTT,CASSTQGRPNEKLFF
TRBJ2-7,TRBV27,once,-,TGTGCCAGCAGTCCCCGGGACACCGCCTACGAGCAGTACTTC,CASSPRDTAYEQYF
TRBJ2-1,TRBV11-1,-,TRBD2,TGTGCCAGCAGCTTAGGTAGCGGGGGGTTGAATGAGCAGTTCTTC,CASSLGSGGLNEQFF
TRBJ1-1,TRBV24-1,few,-,TGTGCCACCAGGAAGACAGTGAACACTGAAGCTTTCTTT,CATRKTVNTEAFF
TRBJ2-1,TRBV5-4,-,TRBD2,TGTGCCAGCAGCTTTCAGCGGGGGGGCTCCTACAATGAGCAGTTCTTC,CASSFQRGGSYNEQFF
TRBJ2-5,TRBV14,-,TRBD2,TGTGCCAGCAGCCGCCGACTAGCGGGGGGCCAAGAGACCCAGTACTTC,CASSRRLAGGQETQYF
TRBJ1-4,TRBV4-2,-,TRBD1,TGTGCCAGCAGCCTCCACGGGCGACAGGGTAACGAAAAACTGTTTTTT,CASSLHGRQGNEKLFF
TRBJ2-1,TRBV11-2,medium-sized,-,TGTGCCAGCAGCAAAGAACGGGGTGGAAATGAGCAGTTCTTC,CASSKERGGNEQFF
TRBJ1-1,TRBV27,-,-,TGTGCCAGCAGTTTAACTCCAGGGCGGACTGAAGCTTTCTTT,CASSLTPGRTEAFF
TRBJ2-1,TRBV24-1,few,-,TGTGCCACCAGTGATAAATTAGCCACGGCTAGATACAATGAGCAGTTCTTC,CATSDKLATARYNEQFF
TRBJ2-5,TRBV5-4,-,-,TGTGCCAGCAGCTTGTTGGCGGGGGCGGGAGTCGAGACCCAGTACTTC,CASSLLAGAGVETQYF
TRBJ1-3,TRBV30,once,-,TGTGCCTGGAGTGTAGGGGGGGCAGCTGGAAACACCATATATTTT,CAWSVGGAAGNTIYF
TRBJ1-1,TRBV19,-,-,TGTGCCAGTGAACCGGGAACCCTGAACACTGAAGCTTTCTTT,CASEPGTLNTEAFF
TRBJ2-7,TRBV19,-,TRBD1,TGTGCCAGTAGTATAACCGGGACAGGGGGCAACGAGCAGTACTTC,CASSITGTGGNEQYF
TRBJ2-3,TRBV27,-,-,TGTGCCAGCAGTTCTGTTGCGGGGTCCCTGGGAAGGGCGCAGTATTTT,CASSSVAGSLGRAQYF
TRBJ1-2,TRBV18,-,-,TGTGCCAGCTCACCAGACAGGAACTATGGCTACACCTTC,CASSPDRNYGYTF
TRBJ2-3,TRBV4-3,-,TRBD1,TGCGCCAGCAGCGGACAGGGCGGACCAGATACGCAGTATTTT,CASSGQGGPDTQYF
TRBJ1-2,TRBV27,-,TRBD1,TGTGCCAGCAGTATACAGGGGACCTCTTTGGGCTACACCTTC,CASSIQGTSLGYTF
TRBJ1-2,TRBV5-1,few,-,TGCGCCAGCAGCTTGGTCGGCGGGGATAACTATGGCTACACCTTC,CASSLVGGDNYGYTF
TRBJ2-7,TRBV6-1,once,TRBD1,TGTGCCAGCAGTGAATTAGGGCAGGGGGCCGAGCAGTACTTC,CASSELGQGAEQYF
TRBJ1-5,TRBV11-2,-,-,TGTGCCAGCAGCCTGAACTTAGCTGGTCAGCCCCAGCATTTT,CASSLNLAGQPQHF
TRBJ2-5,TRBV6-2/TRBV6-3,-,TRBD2,TGTGCCAGCAGTTTCATCGAACTAGCGGGGAAACAAGAGACCCAGTACTTC,CASSFIELAGKQETQYF
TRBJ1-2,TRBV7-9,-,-,TGTGCCAGCAGCGAACAGGCAAATAGTGGCTACACCTTC,CASSEQANSGYTF
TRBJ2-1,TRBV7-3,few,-,TGTGCCAGCAGCTTAGACACCACAGGGGAGCAGTTCTTC,CASSLDTTGEQFF
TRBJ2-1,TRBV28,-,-,TGTGCCAGCATCTGGACAAAGCAGTTCTTC,CASIWTKQFF
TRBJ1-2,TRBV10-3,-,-,TGTGCCACTTCAACCGGGGGGAACTATGGCTACACCTTC,CATSTGGNYGYTF
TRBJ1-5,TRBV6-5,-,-,TGTGCCAGCGGTCCTCCTGGCGGGGTCGCGCCCCAGCATTTT,CASGPPGGVAPQHF
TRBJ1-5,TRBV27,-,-,TGTGCCAGCAGTTTTGGCTCCGGGGGAACTCAGCCCCAGCATTTT,CASSFGSGGTQPQHF
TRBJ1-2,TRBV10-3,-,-,TGTGCCATCAGTGAGTCAGGCGAGAGCGGAGGCTACACCTTC,CAISESGESGGYTF
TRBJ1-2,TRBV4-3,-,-,TGCGCCAGCAGCCAAGATAGGCCGGGGGACTATGGCTACACCTTC,CASSQDRPGDYGYTF
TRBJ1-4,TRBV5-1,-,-,TGCGCCAGCAGCTTGGAGCGTCCTCCGGGAGGAAAACTGTTTTTT,CASSLERPPGGKLFF